This T cell receptor beta chain was documented in a study of vaccination and CD4 T cells after COVID-19. For the study at large: Following dose two, a median approximately 74 days (range 14 to 241) passed before post-vaccine samples were taken. Study-level points and caveats: Spike mono-reactivity was found in 304 of the 307 vaccine-specific clones identified in convalescent patients.

V was cut by 7 bases and J by 4 bases, with 10 bases left in between. The V gene's germline CDR1 is SGHTA and CDR2 FQGNSA. The CDR3 has 13 amino acids. In the case of this clonotype: The antigen is unknown.

An Oncomine TCR Beta short-read assay was used to sequence the DNA from cultured CD4+ T cells. The source of extracted genomic DNA was cultured CD4+ T cells. TCRdb reprocessed the PCR reads via MiXCR and lists one record per CDR3 protein. The sample has approximately 12,000 distinct CDR3 sequences, roughly three fifths seen once; the top ten hold approximately 14%. The treatment: roughly 11-day PBMC culture with coronavirus spike peptide pools or control peptides (ViraFEST assay). ViraFEST relied on peptide pools to expand antigen-specific T cells; the TCRs were sequenced afterward. V gene TRBV7-2 combines with J gene TRBJ2-2, with D hard to call. The clonotype originates from a human donor who had recovered from COVID-19. Sample: CD4+ T cells from blood, cultured in vitro. The CDR3 sequence is CASKPGSTGELFF. The CDR3 nucleotides are TGTGCCAGCAAGCCTGGGTCCACCGGGGAGCTGTTTTTT.